The 28 T cell receptor beta chains below were found in one sample sequenced in a study of radiotherapy plus CTLA-4 blockade in lung cancer. The method was immunoSEQ multiplex PCR; TCRdb's version includes in-frame clones alone and lacks a portion of them. The table records tens of thousands of clones, approximately 76% of them present only once. Sequences were derived from peripheral blood, sampled from a patient treated with radiotherapy plus ipilimumab. All receptors derive from a human donor with non-small cell lung cancer who had stable disease on radiotherapy plus ipilimumab.

This sequence joins TRBV4-3 and TRBJ1-2; D gene unclear. This CDR3 contains 11 residues. Trimming cost V 8 bases and J 4 bases, with 8 bases left between them. CDR1 is LGHNA, CDR2 YSLEER, per germline. The CDR3 loop reads CASGGIYGYTF. In DNA, the CDR3 is TGCGCCAGCGGAGGAATCTATGGCTACACCTTC.

In this sample, this clone turned up once. The rearrangement joins TRBV14 to TRBJ2-7, with 8 bases that match TRBD1. The CDR3 loop spans 15 amino acids. The J segment lost 4 bases and the V segment lost 1 base, leaving 6 bases of the junction unmatched. Germline V lookup: CDR1 SGHDN, CDR2 FVKESK. Here the CDR3 reads CASSQGRDRRYEQYF. DNA of the CDR3: TGTGCCAGCAGCCAAGGTCGGGACAGGAGGTACGAGCAGTACTTC.

The J gene is TRBJ2-2, the V gene TRBV7-2, with D unresolved. V was trimmed by 5 bases and J by 0 bases, leaving 7 bases between them. There are 14 residues in the CDR3. CDR1 is SGHTA and CDR2 is FQGNSA in the germline V gene. The DNA for the CDR3 is TGTGCCAGCAGCCTTCTAACGAACACCGGGGAGCTGTTTTTT. Protein product: CASSLLTNTGELFF.

V is TRBV7-2 and J is TRBJ2-5; D uncertain. V lost 1 base, J lost 4 bases, and 13 bases lay in between. This CDR3 is built from 15 residues. CDR1 and CDR2 from the germline V gene are SGHTA and FQGNSA. Written as DNA, the CDR3 is TGTGCCAGCAGCTTAGTCCCCACTTCGATAGAGACCCAGTACTTC. Protein: CASSLVPTSIETQYF.

J is TRBJ1-1 and V is TRBV5-1; D remains unclear. The germline V gene has CDR1 SGHRS and CDR2 YFSETQ. V lost 0 bases, J lost 0 bases, and 6 bases lay in between. This CDR3 region has 14 residues. The CDR3 nucleotides are TGCGCCAGCAGCTTGGGGATAATGAACACTGAAGCTTTCTTT. Protein product: CASSLGIMNTEAFF.

This sequence joins TRBV10-3 and TRBJ2-2; 7 positions agree with TRBD1. The V gene end was trimmed by 7 bases and the J gene end by 0 bases; junction bases not matched to a gene: 8. The CDR3 loop spans 16 amino acids. Germline loops: CDR1 ENHRY, CDR2 SYGVKD. CDR3 region: CAINRDRETNTGELFF. The DNA of the CDR3 is TGTGCCATCAACAGGGACAGAGAGACGAACACCGGGGAGCTGTTTTTT.

V and J are TRBV11-2 and TRBJ1-2, with no clear D. The CDR3 has 16 amino acids. The V gene lost 2 bases and the J gene lost 8 bases, with 21 bases spanning the gap. CDR1 SGHAT and CDR2 FQNNGV come from the germline V gene. The DNA of the CDR3 is TGTGCCAGCAGCTTAAGTAGGGCAGCCCAAATTCGGGGCTACACCTTC. It translates to CASSLSRAAQIRGYTF.

The chain combines TRBV4-1 with TRBJ1-1; unclear D gene. V was trimmed by 0 bases and J by 3 bases, leaving 8 bases between them. The CDR3 spans 14 residues. CDR1 is MGHRA and CDR2 is YSYEKL in the germline V gene. DNA for the CDR3: TGCGCCAGCAGCCAAGATCTTGTGCACACTGAAGCTTTCTTT. It is translated as CASSQDLVHTEAFF.

The gene calls are TRBV18 and TRBJ2-4, with TRBD2 identical over 7 bases. The CDR3 is made up of 18 amino acids. V lost 3 bases and J lost 1; bases outside the gene matches: 12. Germline lookup yields CDR1 KGHSH and CDR2 LQKENI. The CDR3 sequence: CASSPEREGEWAKNIQYF. As DNA, the CDR3 is TGTGCCAGCTCACCCGAAAGGGAGGGCGAATGGGCCAAAAACATTCAGTACTTC.

The chain recombines TRBV12-5 with TRBJ1-2, with 9 bases identical to TRBD1. From germline, CDR1 is LGHNT and CDR2 FRNRAP. V dropped 1 base and J dropped 6; count of bases not matched to a gene: 3. The CDR3 consists of 14 residues. The CDR3 loop reads CASGLGGTGNGYTF. DNA of the CDR3: TGTGCTAGTGGTTTGGGGGGGACAGGGAATGGCTACACCTTC. Complete variable domain (other parts from reference TRBV12-5 and TRBJ1-2): DARVTQTPRHKVTEMGQEVTMRCQPILGHNTVFWYRQTMMQGLELLAYFRNRAPLDDSGMPKDRFSAEMPDATLATLKIQPSEPRDSAVYFCASGLGGTGNGYTFGSGTRLTVV.

This clone was found a few times. V and J are TRBV13 and TRBJ2-5; TRBD1 matches at 7 bases. The germline gives CDR1 PRHDT, CDR2 FYEKMQ (reference sequence). This CDR3 is 13 amino acids long. Unmatched junction bases numbered 2, after V lost 5 bases and J lost 2 bases. The CDR3 loop is CASSGDSQETQYF. In DNA form, the CDR3 reads TGTGCCAGCAGCGGGGACAGTCAAGAGACCCAGTACTTC.

This chain links TRBV25-1 with TRBJ1-6; tentatively, D is TRBD1 (6 bases). CDR3 length: 15 residues. Per germline, CDR1 MGHDK and CDR2 SYGVNS. Trimming cost V 0 bases and J 7 bases, with 10 bases left between them. DNA for the CDR3: TGTGCCAGCAGTGAATATGGACAGAGCAATTCACCCCTCCACTTT. Protein product: CASSEYGQSNSPLHF.

V gene TRBV4-2 combines with J gene TRBJ2-5; 7 bases align to TRBD2. CDR3 length: 16 amino acids. With V trimmed by 0 bases and J by 7 bases, 11 bases remained unmatched. Germline CDR1 is LGHNA and CDR2 is YNFKEQ. CDR3 loop: CASSQEGRLAPGTQYF. The CDR3 coding sequence is TGTGCCAGCAGCCAAGAAGGGCGACTAGCCCCTGGGACCCAGTACTTC.

V and J are TRBV4-2 and TRBJ2-5, with TRBD2 matching 13 bases. The CDR3 runs 18 residues. Germline V lookup: CDR1 LGHNA, CDR2 YNFKEQ. The V segment lost 0 bases and the J segment 2 bases; nucleotides outside the gene matches: 6. CDR3: CASSQDRLAGGIQETQYF. DNA of the CDR3: TGTGCCAGCAGCCAAGACCGACTAGCGGGGGGCATACAAGAGACCCAGTACTTC.

The chain uses TRBV7-9 and TRBJ1-3; 11 bases line up with TRBD1. Per germline, CDR1 SEHNR and CDR2 FQNEAQ (reference sequence). The CDR3 covers 17 residues. Trimming at V came to 5 bases and at J to 1 base, leaving 7 bases not matched to a gene. The CDR3 sequence is CASSPEDRGLSGNTIYF. DNA of the CDR3: TGTGCCAGCAGCCCAGAGGACAGGGGGCTGTCTGGAAACACCATATATTTT.

The CDR3 spells CASSDALVGTGNTIYF. CDR3 nucleotide sequence: TGTGCCAGCAGTGACGCGCTCGTCGGGACTGGAAACACCATATATTTT. The chain links TRBV25-1 to TRBJ1-3; D ambiguous. The CDR3 sequence is 16 residues long. Germline V gene data show CDR1 as MGHDK and CDR2 as SYGVNS. The V and J ends lost 3 bases and 2 bases respectively, with 14 bases between them.

The V gene is TRBV2, the J gene TRBJ1-1, with a weak D call TRBD1 (6 bases). The CDR3 is made up of 16 amino acids. Trimming removed 2 bases at V and 6 bases at J, with 19 bases between. The V gene's germline CDR1 is SNHLY and CDR2 FYNNEI. CDR3 region: CASSEPTRGGSSEAFF. DNA for the CDR3: TGTGCCAGCAGTGAACCGACGAGGGGGGGGTCTTCTGAAGCTTTCTTT.

Written as DNA, the CDR3 is TGTGCCTGGAGTACCGGGACAGGGAAACAGCCCCAGCATTTT. It specifies CAWSTGTGKQPQHF. The gene calls are TRBV30 and TRBJ1-5; 9 bases fit TRBD1. CDR1 and CDR2 from the germline V gene are GTSNPN and SVGIG (reference sequence). J was trimmed by 7 bases and V by 2 bases; bases with no gene match: 6. The CDR3 contains 14 residues. Full variable domain (outside the CDR3, taken from reference TRBV30 and TRBJ1-5): SQTIHQWPATLVQPVGSPLSLECTVEGTSNPNLYWYRQAAGRGLQLLFYSVGIGQISSEVPQNLSASRPQDRQFILSSKKLLLSDSGFYLCAWSTGTGKQPQHFGDGTRLSIL.

The CDR3 DNA reads TGTGCCAGCAGCTTAGCGGACTACTCTGGGGACAATGAGCAGTTCTTC. This gives the protein CASSLADYSGDNEQFF. V gene TRBV7-6 combines with J gene TRBJ2-1; the D gene is possibly TRBD2 (6 bases). CDR1 SGHVS and CDR2 FNYEAQ come from the germline V gene. This CDR3 is 16 amino acids long. The V gene lost 0 bases and the J gene lost 5 bases, with 14 bases spanning the gap.

CDR3 region: CASGPYDSDTQYF. DNA of the CDR3: TGCGCCAGCGGACCCTATGACAGTGATACGCAGTATTTT. This sequence joins TRBV5-1 and TRBJ2-3; D is possibly TRBD1 (5 bases). With 7 bases removed from V and 6 bases from J, the gap between germline ends came to 15 bases. Per germline, CDR1 SGHRS and CDR2 YFSETQ. The CDR3 covers 13 residues.

J is TRBJ2-7 and V is TRBV7-9; 11 bases line up with TRBD1. V lost 1 base, J lost 6 bases, and 8 bases stayed unmatched. The germline gives CDR1 SEHNR, CDR2 FQNEAQ (reference sequence). CDR3 length: 16 residues. This CDR3 is CASSLEAGQGVIEQYF. CDR3 sequence (DNA): TGTGCCAGCAGCTTAGAAGCGGGACAGGGGGTCATCGAGCAGTACTTC.

The chain uses TRBV7-9 and TRBJ1-1, with D unresolved. The germline V gene has CDR1 SEHNR and CDR2 FQNEAQ (reference sequence). Trimming took off 2 bases at V and 1 base at J, with 11 bases between the two ends. The CDR3 is 15 amino acids. The CDR3 sequence is CASSLNADPNTEAFF. The CDR3 region has the DNA TGTGCCAGCAGCTTAAATGCGGATCCGAACACTGAAGCTTTCTTT.

The CDR3 nucleotides are TGTGCCAGCCGCAGGGAGGGAGATACGCAGTATTTT. Amino acid sequence: CASRREGDTQYF. This chain links TRBV7-2 with TRBJ2-3, with 7 bases lining up with TRBD2. Germline V CDR1 and CDR2: SGHTA, FQGNSA. Germline trimming cut 8 bases from V and 5 bases from J; bases unmatched to any gene: 4. CDR3 length: 12 amino acids.

This clone was seen a handful of times. V usage is TRBV29-1 and J usage is TRBJ2-3; D tentatively reads TRBD1 or TRBD2 (5 bases each). V shed 5 bases and J shed 5 bases, with 11 bases lying between them. The V gene's germline CDR1 is SQVTM and CDR2 ANQGSEA. The CDR3 runs 12 residues. The CDR3 bases are TGCAGCGTTCCCCGGGACGAAGATACGCAGTATTTT. This codes for CSVPRDEDTQYF.

The chain has TRBV10-3 and TRBJ2-1; possible D gene TRBD1, 7 bases. Between the trimmed V and J ends, which lost 4 bases and 2 bases, there was a span of 12 bases. Germline V lookup: CDR1 ENHRY, CDR2 SYGVKD. The CDR3 sequence is 15 residues long. CDR3 in DNA: TGTGCCATCAGTGTACCAGGGGGGCCCTACAATGAGCAGTTCTTC. As protein: CAISVPGGPYNEQFF.

This clone was detected once. V and J are TRBV29-1 and TRBJ1-5; D not resolved. Trimming removed 7 bases from V and 9 bases from J, with 16 bases in between. CDR1 is SQVTM and CDR2 is ANQGSEA in the germline V gene. The CDR3 covers 12 residues. Written as DNA, the CDR3 is TGCAGCGCTAGACGGAGTGAGAGGCCCCAGCATTTT. Encoded protein: CSARRSERPQHF.

This clone has a handful of counts. The V gene is TRBV6-5, the J gene TRBJ2-1; D is undetermined. Trimming took 6 bases from V and 3 from J, leaving 12 bases between them. This CDR3 is 14 amino acids long. In germline, CDR1 is MNHEY, CDR2 SVGAGI. As DNA, the CDR3 is TGTGCCAGCAGAAGAGGTTGGGTCTACAATGAGCAGTTCTTC. Translating it yields CASRRGWVYNEQFF.

This chain uses TRBV7-2 with TRBJ1-6; D not resolved. The CDR3 consists of 14 residues. Germline CDR1 SGHTA, CDR2 FQGNSA. Trimming pared 4 bases from V and 3 bases from J, leaving 7 bases between. DNA for the CDR3: TGTGCCAGCAGCTCTCAGCTCTATAATTCACCCCTCCACTTT. Its translation: CASSSQLYNSPLHF.